This T cell receptor (beta chain) was documented in a study of cytomegalovirus exposure and HLA in healthy donors. A multiplex PCR was run with 60 Vbeta primers and 13 Jbeta primers. Measured with immunoSEQ multiplex PCR; TCRdb has only the in-frame clones, and not every one. The table lists 190,000 or so clones, around 79% of them singletons. The CDR3 loop spans 13 amino acids. The V gene's germline CDR1 is LNHNV and CDR2 YYDKDF (reference sequence). Trimming took off 6 bases at V and 2 bases at J, with 11 bases between the two ends. This sequence was found in a male donor in good health and CMV-seropositive. Sequencing input: PBMCs. This sequence joins TRBV15 and TRBJ2-7, with a weak D call TRBD1 (5 bases). CDR3 protein: CATSGAAAYEQYF. DNA of the CDR3: TGTGCCACCAGTGGGGCCGCGGCCTACGAGCAGTACTTC. Full variable domain (remainder filled in from reference TRBV15 and TRBJ2-7): DAMVIQNPRYQVTQFGKPVTLSCSQTLNHNVMYWYQQKSSQAPKLLFHYYDKDFNNEADTPDNFQSRRPNTSFCFLDIRSPGLGDTAMYLCATSGAAAYEQYFGPGTRLTVT.